The 30 T cell receptor beta chains below were found in one sample sequenced in a study of blood T cell repertoires in COVID-19. The table came from immunoSEQ multiplex PCR; TCRdb's copy has only in-frame clones and leaves some out. Found here are about 220,000 clones, 88% of them singletons; the top ten hold about 2.4%. The sample consisted of PBMCs or T cells enriched from blood (not recorded which). The receptor source for this set is a woman younger than 45 who had recovered from COVID-19.

The gene calls are TRBV5-1 and TRBJ2-3, with 7 bases that match TRBD2. The CDR3 loop spans 14 amino acids. V shed 5 bases and J 6 bases; nucleotides not matched to a gene: 9. Germline V lookup: CDR1 SGHRS, CDR2 YFSETQ. CDR3 in DNA: TGCGCCAGCAGTGAGAGCGGGGTCGCTGATACGCAGTATTTT. It yields the protein CASSESGVADTQYF.

This chain joins TRBV5-4 and TRBJ2-7; D perhaps matches TRBD2 (6 bases). The CDR3 consists of 15 residues. CDR1 and CDR2 from the germline V gene are SGHNT and YYREEE (reference sequence). Trimming took off 3 bases at V and 0 bases at J, with 13 bases between the two ends. CDR3 DNA sequence: TGTGCCAGCAGCTCAAGTCGGGGGAACTCCTACGAGCAGTACTTC. It yields the protein CASSSSRGNSYEQYF. The entire variable domain, with the rest obtained from reference TRBV5-4 and TRBJ2-7, is as follows: ETGVTQSPTHLIKTRGQQVTLRCSSQSGHNTVSWYQQALGQGPQFIFQYYREEENGRGNFPPRFSGLQFPNYSSELNVNALELDDSALYLCASSSSRGNSYEQYFGPGTRLTVT.

This clone appeared a single time. This chain links TRBV4-3 with TRBJ1-2; D possibly corresponds to TRBD1 (6 bases). Trimming left V 0 bases short and J 8 bases short, with 25 bases between. Per the germline V gene, CDR1 is LGHNA and CDR2 is YSLEER. CDR3 length equals 18 residues. The CDR3 nucleotides read TGCGCCAGCAGCCAAGACGGGGACGAGATAACAGGGAGTGGGGGCTACACCTTC. It codes for CASSQDGDEITGSGGYTF.

The chain's CDR3 is CASSLQVGQLYEQYF. The CDR3, as DNA: TGTGCCAGCAGCCTACAGGTGGGGCAGCTCTACGAGCAGTACTTC. This chain connects TRBV7-8 to TRBJ2-7; D perhaps matches TRBD1 (5 bases). The CDR3 length is 15 residues. V was cut by 5 bases and J by 3 bases, with 17 bases left in between. CDR1 and CDR2 (germline): SGHVS, FQNEAQ. Full variable domain (rest looked up from reference TRBV7-8 and TRBJ2-7): GAGVSQSPRYKVAKRGQDVALRCDPISGHVSLFWYQQALGQGPEFLTYFQNEAQLDKSGLPSDRFFAERPEGSVSTLKIQRTQQEDSAVYLCASSLQVGQLYEQYFGPGTRLTVT.

The rearrangement joins TRBV4-2 to TRBJ2-3; 7 positions match TRBD2. J was trimmed by 4 bases and V by 0 bases; bases with no gene match: 7. Looked up from germline, CDR1 is LGHNA and CDR2 is YNFKEQ. The CDR3 extends over 16 amino acids. The CDR3 nucleotides read TGTGCCAGCAGCCAAGAGGAGCCAAGCGGGGCAGATACGCAGTATTTT. It specifies CASSQEEPSGADTQYF.

The rearrangement uses TRBV10-3 and TRBJ1-1, with TRBD1 identical over 7 bases. V was pared by 7 bases and J by 1 base, with 3 bases of the junction left unmatched. Per the germline V gene, CDR1 is ENHRY and CDR2 is SYGVKD. The CDR3 spans 13 residues. The CDR3 DNA reads as TGTGCCATCAAAGGGACAGAGAACACTGAAGCTTTCTTT. Translating gives CAIKGTENTEAFF.

The rearrangement joins TRBV7-2 to TRBJ1-4, with TRBD1 matching over 7 bases. The CDR3 extends over 14 amino acids. V lost 4 bases to trimming and J lost 7 bases; unmatched junction nucleotides: 6. From germline, CDR1 is SGHTA and CDR2 FQGNSA. CDR3 loop: CASSSRDSREKLFF. The CDR3 bases are TGTGCCAGCAGCTCCCGGGACAGTCGTGAAAAACTGTTTTTT. The full variable domain, completed using reference TRBV7-2 and TRBJ1-4, is GAGVSQSPSNKVTEKGKDVELRCDPISGHTALYWYRQSLGQGLEFLIYFQGNSAPDKSGLPSDRFSAERTGGSVSTLTIQRTQQEDSAVYLCASSSRDSREKLFFGSGTQLSVL.

The chain carries TRBV7-3 and TRBJ2-7; no firm D call. The CDR3 has 14 amino acids. CDR1 is SGHTA, CDR2 FQGTGA, per germline. Trimming took 5 bases from V and 0 from J, leaving 11 bases between them. CDR3 coding DNA: TGTGCCAGCAGCCTCTTCGGTAACTCCTACGAGCAGTACTTC. This sequence encodes CASSLFGNSYEQYF.

The chain joins TRBV2 to TRBJ1-6; D is unclear. Trimming removed 4 bases from V and 8 bases from J, with 15 bases in between. The CDR3 is made up of 15 amino acids. Germline CDR1 SNHLY, CDR2 FYNNEI. CDR3 coding DNA: TGTGCCAGCAGTGCCCTGGCAGGCCGGCATTCACCCCTCCACTTT. This gives the protein CASSALAGRHSPLHF.

The chain couples TRBV15 to TRBJ2-7, with D perhaps matching TRBD2 (5 bases). Trimming pared 1 base from V and 1 base from J, leaving 11 bases between. CDR3 size: 15 residues. The germline gives CDR1 LNHNV, CDR2 YYDKDF (reference sequence). The CDR3 loop reads CATSRGGRGSYEQYF. The DNA of the CDR3 is TGTGCCACCAGCAGAGGAGGGCGAGGTTCCTACGAGCAGTACTTC. Using reference TRBV15 and TRBJ2-7 for the parts outside the CDR3, the full variable domain is DAMVIQNPRYQVTQFGKPVTLSCSQTLNHNVMYWYQQKSSQAPKLLFHYYDKDFNNEADTPDNFQSRRPNTSFCFLDIRSPGLGDTAMYLCATSRGGRGSYEQYFGPGTRLTVT.

The chain uses TRBV5-4 and TRBJ2-7; D perhaps matches TRBD1 (5 bases). CDR3 length: 14 residues. Germline values: CDR1 SGHNT, CDR2 YYREEE (reference sequence). V lost 4 bases to trimming and J lost 3 bases, with 14 bases between them. The CDR3 DNA sequence: TGTGCCAGCAGCCCCAGTGGGGCCTTCTACGAGCAGTACTTC. Its protein product is CASSPSGAFYEQYF. The full variable domain, rest sourced from reference TRBV5-4 and TRBJ2-7, is ETGVTQSPTHLIKTRGQQVTLRCSSQSGHNTVSWYQQALGQGPQFIFQYYREEENGRGNFPPRFSGLQFPNYSSELNVNALELDDSALYLCASSPSGAFYEQYFGPGTRLTVT.

The chain combines TRBV25-1 with TRBJ2-2; 9 bases match TRBD2. The V gene's germline CDR1 is MGHDK and CDR2 SYGVNS. The CDR3 contains 15 residues. Losses at the gene ends were 4 bases for V and 4 bases for J; bases not matched to a gene: 4. The CDR3 is CASSVERGATGELFF. CDR3 nucleotides: TGTGCCAGCAGTGTGGAGCGGGGGGCCACCGGGGAGCTGTTTTTT.

The gene calls are TRBV3-1 (or the pseudogene TRBV3-2) and TRBJ2-3; 12 nucleotides agree with TRBD2. After removal of 4 bases from V and 5 bases from J, the junction contained 7 bases not matched to a gene. Germline assignment: CDR1 LGHDT and CDR2 YNNKEL (reference sequence). The CDR3 spans 16 residues. The CDR3 sequence is CASSPVTSGGGDTQYF. As DNA, the CDR3 is TGTGCCAGCAGCCCCGTGACTAGCGGGGGAGGAGATACGCAGTATTTT.

This clone was seen just once. V gene TRBV19 combines with J gene TRBJ1-2; TRBD1 might be the D (5 bases). CDR3 length: 13 amino acids. CDR1 is LNHDA, CDR2 SQIVND, per germline (reference sequence). Deletions cut 9 bases from V and 4 bases from J, with 15 bases between. The CDR3 spells CARYPSGVYGYTF. The CDR3 coding sequence is TGTGCCAGGTACCCTTCGGGGGTCTATGGCTACACCTTC.

This chain joins TRBV7-2 and TRBJ2-3, with D hard to call. The V end lost 7 bases, the J end lost 6 bases, and 11 bases lay between the germline ends. The germline CDR1 and CDR2 sequences are SGHTA and FQGNSA. This CDR3 is 12 amino acids long. CDR3 loop: CASTTGADTQYF. CDR3 sequence (DNA): TGTGCCAGCACTACTGGAGCTGATACGCAGTATTTT.

This clone has just a few counts. The gene calls are TRBV4-2 and TRBJ2-2; weak D call: TRBD2 (6 bases). CDR1 is LGHNA and CDR2 is YNFKEQ in the germline V gene. The V end lost 1 base, the J end lost 1 base, and 13 bases lay between the germline ends. The CDR3 extends over 17 amino acids. The DNA of the CDR3 is TGTGCCAGCAGCCAAGGAGCTGCGGGGCGGAACACCGGGGAGCTGTTTTTT. This encodes CASSQGAAGRNTGELFF.

The chain couples TRBV7-9 to TRBJ1-3; D may be TRBD1 (6 bases). The CDR3 loop spans 15 amino acids. V was cut by 1 base and J by 4 bases, with 11 bases left in between. The germline gives CDR1 SEHNR, CDR2 FQNEAQ (reference sequence). CDR3 region: CASSLGSDSGNTIYF. CDR3 sequence (DNA): TGTGCCAGCAGCTTAGGGTCGGACAGCGGAAACACCATATATTTT.

The chain has TRBV6-5 and TRBJ1-1; 9 bases match TRBD1. Germline CDR1 and CDR2: MNHEY and SVGAGI. This CDR3 contains 13 residues. After removal of 5 bases from V and 5 bases from J, the junction contained 3 bases not matched to a gene. The CDR3 here is CASSRDRETEAFF. For the CDR3, the DNA is TGTGCCAGCAGTCGGGACAGGGAAACTGAAGCTTTCTTT.

The CDR3 spells CASSEARTLFNYGYTF. As DNA, the CDR3 is TGTGCCAGCAGTGAAGCGAGGACACTTTTTAACTATGGCTACACCTTC. The chain links TRBV6-1 to TRBJ1-2; possibly TRBD1 for D (5 bases). V was cut by 0 bases and J by 1 base, with 12 bases left in between. The CDR3 is 16 residues long. Germline CDR1 is MNHNS and CDR2 is SASEGT.

The rearrangement joins TRBV18 to TRBJ1-2; 10 nucleotides agree with TRBD1. The V gene's germline CDR1 is KGHSH and CDR2 LQKENI. This CDR3 contains 14 residues. Losses at the gene ends were 5 bases for V and 4 bases for J; bases not matched to a gene: 4. The CDR3 sequence is CASSGQGEGYGYTF. For the CDR3, the DNA is TGTGCCAGCTCAGGACAGGGGGAAGGCTATGGCTACACCTTC.

V and J are TRBV7-2 and TRBJ2-5; perhaps TRBD2 as D (7 bases). This CDR3 spans 16 amino acids. Trimming pared 1 base from V and 1 base from J, leaving 13 bases between. CDR1 is SGHTA, CDR2 FQGNSA, per germline. The DNA of the CDR3 is TGTGCCAGCAGCTTAGAAAGTCGGGGGGCCCAAGAGACCCAGTACTTC. The encoded protein is CASSLESRGAQETQYF.

The chain employs TRBV12-3 or TRBV12-4 and TRBJ1-5, with 7 nucleotides matching TRBD1. This CDR3 is 13 amino acids long. The ends lost 3 bases at V and 5 bases at J; junction bases unmatched: 1. CDR3 DNA sequence: TGTGCCAGCAGTTTCACAGGGGATCAGCCCCAGCATTTT. As protein: CASSFTGDQPQHF.

The chain joins TRBV18 to TRBJ1-3; 8 positions match TRBD1. The germline gives CDR1 KGHSH, CDR2 LQKENI. CDR3 length: 16 amino acids. Trimming cost V 5 bases and J 0 bases; bases outside gene matches: 6. The CDR3 nucleotides read TGTGCCAGCTCAACCGGGACAGGAGCCTCTGGAAACACCATATATTTT. Residues: CASSTGTGASGNTIYF. Complete variable domain (other parts from reference TRBV18 and TRBJ1-3): NAGVMQNPRHLVRRRGQEARLRCSPMKGHSHVYWYRQLPEEGLKFMVYLQKENIIDESGMPKERFSAEFPKEGPSILRIQQVVRGDSAAYFCASSTGTGASGNTIYFGEGSWLTVV.

The J gene is TRBJ2-2, the V gene TRBV12-3 or TRBV12-4, with D possibly TRBD1 on 5 matching bases. Trimming stripped 6 bases from V and 4 bases from J, with 9 bases between. The CDR3 spans 13 residues. CDR3 in amino acids: CASRQDSTGELFF. The CDR3 nucleotides are TGTGCCAGCAGACAAGACAGCACCGGGGAGCTGTTTTTT.

The genes are TRBV7-3 and TRBJ2-3, with TRBD1 as a possible D gene (5 bases). V lost 5 bases, J lost 2 bases, and 8 bases lay in between. The CDR3 spans 13 residues. The V gene's germline CDR1 is SGHTA and CDR2 FQGTGA. The CDR3 DNA is TGTGCCAGCAGCAGACAGATCACAGATACGCAGTATTTT. It specifies CASSRQITDTQYF.

The rearrangement links TRBV7-8 to TRBJ2-1; D gene unclear. V was pared by 1 base and J by 1 base, with 11 bases between. Germline loops: CDR1 SGHVS, CDR2 FQNEAQ. This CDR3 region has 16 residues. The chain's CDR3 is CASSLVHSSSYNEQFF. The CDR3 DNA is TGTGCCAGCAGCTTAGTACATAGCTCTTCCTACAATGAGCAGTTCTTC.

This chain uses TRBV15 with TRBJ2-5; TRBD2 is a possible D gene (6 bases). V was clipped by 1 base and J by 1 base, with 7 bases between them. The V gene's germline CDR1 is LNHNV and CDR2 YYDKDF (reference sequence). The CDR3 is 14 residues long. The CDR3 loop reads CATSRAGSQETQYF. In nucleotides, the CDR3 is TGTGCCACCAGCAGAGCCGGGAGCCAAGAGACCCAGTACTTC. Complete variable domain (other parts from reference TRBV15 and TRBJ2-5): DAMVIQNPRYQVTQFGKPVTLSCSQTLNHNVMYWYQQKSSQAPKLLFHYYDKDFNNEADTPDNFQSRRPNTSFCFLDIRSPGLGDTAMYLCATSRAGSQETQYFGPGTRLLVL.

V and J are TRBV6-5 and TRBJ2-7; 7 bases map to TRBD1. The CDR3 loop spans 13 amino acids. After removal of 2 bases from V and 3 bases from J, the junction contained 1 base not matched to a gene. Per germline, CDR1 MNHEY and CDR2 SVGAGI. CDR3 in amino acids: CASSYRTGYEQYF. CDR3 DNA: TGTGCCAGCAGTTACCGGACAGGCTACGAGCAGTACTTC.

The genes are TRBV11-1 and TRBJ2-3; TRBD2 agrees at 8 bases. This CDR3 comprises 16 residues. Germline CDR1 SGHAT, CDR2 FQDESV (reference sequence). V shed 4 bases, J shed 6 bases, and the junction held 12 bases outside the gene matches. The CDR3 sequence: CASSSRLAPRTDTQYF. CDR3 in DNA: TGTGCCAGCAGCTCGCGACTAGCGCCTAGGACGGATACGCAGTATTTT. Variable domain in full (rest from reference TRBV11-1 and TRBJ2-3): EAEVAQSPRYKITEKSQAVAFWCDPISGHATLYWYRQILGQGPELLVQFQDESVVDDSQLPKDRFSAERLKGVDSTLKIQPAELGDSAMYLCASSSRLAPRTDTQYFGPGTRLTVL.

The chain is built from TRBV3-1 (or the pseudogene TRBV3-2) and TRBJ1-2, with 8 bases lining up with TRBD1. V lost 1 base, J lost 1 base, and 11 bases stayed unmatched. This CDR3 has 18 residues. CDR1 is LGHDT, CDR2 YNNKEL, per germline (reference sequence). For the CDR3, the DNA is TGTGCCAGCAGCCAAGGCTCGGACAGGGACACGATTAACTATGGCTACACCTTC. This sequence encodes CASSQGSDRDTINYGYTF.